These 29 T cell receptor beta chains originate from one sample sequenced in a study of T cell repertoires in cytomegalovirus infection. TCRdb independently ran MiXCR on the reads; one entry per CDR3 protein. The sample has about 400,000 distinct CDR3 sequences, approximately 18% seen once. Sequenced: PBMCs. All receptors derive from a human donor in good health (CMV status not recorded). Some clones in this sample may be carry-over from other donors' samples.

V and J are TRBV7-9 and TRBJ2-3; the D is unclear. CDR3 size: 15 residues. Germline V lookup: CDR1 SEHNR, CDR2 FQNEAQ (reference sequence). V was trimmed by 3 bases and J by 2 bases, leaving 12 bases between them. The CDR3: CASSFSRSSTDTQYF. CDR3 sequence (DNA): TGTGCCAGCAGCTTCAGCCGGAGCTCCACAGATACGCAGTATTTT.

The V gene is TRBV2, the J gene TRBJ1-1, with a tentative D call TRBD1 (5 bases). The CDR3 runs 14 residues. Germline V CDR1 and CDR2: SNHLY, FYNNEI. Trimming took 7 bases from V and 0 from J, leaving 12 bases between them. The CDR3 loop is CASKEGSVNTEAFF. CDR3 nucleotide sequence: TGTGCCAGCAAGGAGGGGAGCGTGAACACTGAAGCTTTCTTT. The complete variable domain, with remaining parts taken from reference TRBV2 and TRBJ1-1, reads EPEVTQTPSHQVTQMGQEVILRCVPISNHLYFYWYRQILGQKVEFLVSFYNNEISEKSEIFDDQFSVERPDGSNFTLKIRSTKLEDSAMYFCASKEGSVNTEAFFGQGTRLTVV.

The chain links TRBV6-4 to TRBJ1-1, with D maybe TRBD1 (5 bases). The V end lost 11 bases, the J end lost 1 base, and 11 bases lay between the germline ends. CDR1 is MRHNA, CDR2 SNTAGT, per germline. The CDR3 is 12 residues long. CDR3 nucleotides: TGTGCCCGGCTGGGGCGGAACACTGAAGCTTTCTTT. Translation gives CARLGRNTEAFF.

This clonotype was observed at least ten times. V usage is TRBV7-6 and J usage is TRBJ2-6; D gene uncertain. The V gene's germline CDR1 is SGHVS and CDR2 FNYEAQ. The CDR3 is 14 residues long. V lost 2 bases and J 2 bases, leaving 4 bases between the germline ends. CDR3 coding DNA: TGTGCCAGCAGCTTAAATACTGGGGCCAACGTCCTGACTTTC. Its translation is CASSLNTGANVLTF.

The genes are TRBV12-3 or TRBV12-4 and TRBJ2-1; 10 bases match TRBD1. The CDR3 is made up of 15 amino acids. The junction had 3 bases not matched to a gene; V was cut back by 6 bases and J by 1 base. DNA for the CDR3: TGTGCCAGCAGGCGGACAGGGGGTTCCTACAATGAGCAGTTCTTC. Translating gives CASRRTGGSYNEQFF.

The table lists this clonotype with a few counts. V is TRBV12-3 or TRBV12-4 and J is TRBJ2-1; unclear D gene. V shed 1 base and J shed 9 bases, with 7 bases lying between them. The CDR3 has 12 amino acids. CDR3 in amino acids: CASSLVGSEQFF. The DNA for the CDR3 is TGTGCCAGCAGTTTAGTTGGAAGTGAGCAGTTCTTC.

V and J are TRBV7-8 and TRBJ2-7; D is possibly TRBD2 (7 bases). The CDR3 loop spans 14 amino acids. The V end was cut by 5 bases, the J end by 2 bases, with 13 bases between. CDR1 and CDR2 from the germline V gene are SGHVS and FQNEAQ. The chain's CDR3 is CASSREGGPYEQYF. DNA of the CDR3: TGTGCCAGCAGCAGGGAGGGGGGACCCTACGAGCAGTACTTC.

The CDR3 DNA follows: TGCAGTGCTAGCACGGGCGTATACAATGAGCAGTTCTTC. Protein: CSASTGVYNEQFF. The chain combines TRBV20-1 with TRBJ2-1; no clear D. The CDR3 has 13 residues. Deletions cut 3 bases from V and 4 bases from J, with 10 bases between. CDR1 and CDR2 from the germline V gene are DFQATT and SNEGSKA (reference sequence).

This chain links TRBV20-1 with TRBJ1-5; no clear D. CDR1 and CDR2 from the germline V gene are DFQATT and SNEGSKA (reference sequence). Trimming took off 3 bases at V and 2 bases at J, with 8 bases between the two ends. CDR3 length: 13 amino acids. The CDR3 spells CSARRVGNQPQHF. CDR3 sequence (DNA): TGCAGTGCTAGGCGAGTTGGCAATCAGCCCCAGCATTTT.

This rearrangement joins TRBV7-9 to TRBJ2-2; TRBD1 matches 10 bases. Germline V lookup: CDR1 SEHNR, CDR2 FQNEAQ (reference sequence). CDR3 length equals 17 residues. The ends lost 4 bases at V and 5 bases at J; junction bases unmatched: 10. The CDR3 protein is CASSSAGTGAGTGELFF. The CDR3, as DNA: TGTGCCAGCAGCTCGGCCGGGACAGGGGCTGGGACCGGGGAGCTGTTTTTT.

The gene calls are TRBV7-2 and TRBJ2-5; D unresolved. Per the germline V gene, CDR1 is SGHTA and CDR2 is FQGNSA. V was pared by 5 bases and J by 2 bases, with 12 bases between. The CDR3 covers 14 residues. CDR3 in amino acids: CASSPQTPQETQYF. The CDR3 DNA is TGTGCCAGCAGCCCCCAAACTCCACAAGAGACCCAGTACTTC.

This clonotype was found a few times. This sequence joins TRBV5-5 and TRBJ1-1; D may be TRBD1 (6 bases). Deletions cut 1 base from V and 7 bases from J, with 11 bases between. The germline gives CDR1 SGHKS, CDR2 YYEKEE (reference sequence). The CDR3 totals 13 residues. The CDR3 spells CASSLNMGHEAFF. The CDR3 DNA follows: TGTGCCAGCAGCTTGAATATGGGACATGAAGCTTTCTTT.

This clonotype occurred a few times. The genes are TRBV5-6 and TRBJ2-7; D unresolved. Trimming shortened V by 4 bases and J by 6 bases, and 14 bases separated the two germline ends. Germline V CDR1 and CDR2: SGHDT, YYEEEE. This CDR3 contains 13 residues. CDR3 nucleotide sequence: TGTGCCAGCAGCCCACCTCTCCTAGGCGAGCAGTACTTC. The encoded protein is CASSPPLLGEQYF.

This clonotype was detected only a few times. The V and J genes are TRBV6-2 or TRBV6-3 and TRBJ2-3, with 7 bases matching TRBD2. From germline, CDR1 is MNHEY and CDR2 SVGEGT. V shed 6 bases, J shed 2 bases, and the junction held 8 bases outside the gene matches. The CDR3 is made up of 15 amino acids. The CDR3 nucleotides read TGTGCCAGCAGCCCGGGAGCGGGGTACACAGATACGCAGTATTTT. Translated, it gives CASSPGAGYTDTQYF.

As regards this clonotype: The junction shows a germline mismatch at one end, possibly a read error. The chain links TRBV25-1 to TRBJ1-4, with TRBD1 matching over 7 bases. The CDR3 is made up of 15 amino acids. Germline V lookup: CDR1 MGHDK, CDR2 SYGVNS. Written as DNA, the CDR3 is TGTGCCAACAGTGACCCGACAGGGCTCAATGAAAAACTGTTTTTT. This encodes CANSDPTGLNEKLFF.

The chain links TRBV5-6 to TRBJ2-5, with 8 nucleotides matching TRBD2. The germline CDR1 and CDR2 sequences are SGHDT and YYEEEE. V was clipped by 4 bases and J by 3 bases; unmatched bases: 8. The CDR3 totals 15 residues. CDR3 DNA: TGTGCCAGCAGCGCCTATGGAGCGGGGGAAGAGACCCAGTACTTC. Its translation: CASSAYGAGEETQYF.

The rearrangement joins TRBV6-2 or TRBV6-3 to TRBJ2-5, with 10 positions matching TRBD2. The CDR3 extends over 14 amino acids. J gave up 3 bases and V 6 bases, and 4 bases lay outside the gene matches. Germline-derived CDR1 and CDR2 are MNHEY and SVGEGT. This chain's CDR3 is CASRGLAAEETQYF. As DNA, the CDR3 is TGTGCCAGCAGAGGACTAGCGGCCGAAGAGACCCAGTACTTC.

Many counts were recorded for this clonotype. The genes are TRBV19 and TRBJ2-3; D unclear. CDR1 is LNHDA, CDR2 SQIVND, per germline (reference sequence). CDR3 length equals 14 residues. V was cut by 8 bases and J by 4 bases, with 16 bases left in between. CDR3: CASRAHSRPDTQYF. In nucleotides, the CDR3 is TGTGCCAGTCGGGCCCACTCTCGTCCAGATACGCAGTATTTT.

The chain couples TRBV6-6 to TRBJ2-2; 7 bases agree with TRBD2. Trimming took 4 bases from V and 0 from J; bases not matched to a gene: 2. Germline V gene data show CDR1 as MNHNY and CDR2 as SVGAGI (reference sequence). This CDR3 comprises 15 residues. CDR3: CASSLTSANTGELFF. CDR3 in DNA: TGTGCCAGCAGTTTAACTAGCGCGAACACCGGGGAGCTGTTTTTT.

The CDR3 is CASARVGEVEETQYF. The DNA of the CDR3 is TGTGCCAGCGCGAGGGTTGGGGAGGTGGAAGAGACCCAGTACTTC. The chain recombines TRBV4-2 with TRBJ2-5, with TRBD2 as a possible D gene (6 bases). In germline, CDR1 is LGHNA, CDR2 YNFKEQ. The V gene lost 8 bases and the J gene lost 3 bases, with 19 bases spanning the gap. The CDR3 extends over 15 amino acids.

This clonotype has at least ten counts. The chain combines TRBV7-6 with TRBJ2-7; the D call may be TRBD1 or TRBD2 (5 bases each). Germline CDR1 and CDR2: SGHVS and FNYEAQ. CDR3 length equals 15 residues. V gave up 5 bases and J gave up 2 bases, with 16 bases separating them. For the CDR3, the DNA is TGTGCCAGCAGCCCCGTCCCAGGGACCACCTACGAGCAGTACTTC. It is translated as CASSPVPGTTYEQYF.

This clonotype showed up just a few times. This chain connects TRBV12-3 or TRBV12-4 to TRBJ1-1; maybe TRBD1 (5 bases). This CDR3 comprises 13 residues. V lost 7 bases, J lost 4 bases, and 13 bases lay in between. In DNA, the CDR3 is TGTGCCAGCAACGCACGGGGGATCACTGAAGCTTTCTTT. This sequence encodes CASNARGITEAFF.

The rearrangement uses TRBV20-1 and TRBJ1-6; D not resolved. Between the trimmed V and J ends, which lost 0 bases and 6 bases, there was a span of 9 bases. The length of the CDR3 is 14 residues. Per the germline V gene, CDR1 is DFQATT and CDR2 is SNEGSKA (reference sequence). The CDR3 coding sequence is TGCAGTGCTAGAGATTACCAGCGTAATTCACCCCTCCACTTT. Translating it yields CSARDYQRNSPLHF.

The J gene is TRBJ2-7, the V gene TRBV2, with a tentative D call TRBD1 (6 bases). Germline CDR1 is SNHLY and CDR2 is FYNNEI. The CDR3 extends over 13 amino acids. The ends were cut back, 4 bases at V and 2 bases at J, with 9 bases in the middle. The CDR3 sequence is CASSGGQTYEQYF. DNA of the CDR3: TGTGCCAGCAGTGGGGGGCAAACCTACGAGCAGTACTTC.

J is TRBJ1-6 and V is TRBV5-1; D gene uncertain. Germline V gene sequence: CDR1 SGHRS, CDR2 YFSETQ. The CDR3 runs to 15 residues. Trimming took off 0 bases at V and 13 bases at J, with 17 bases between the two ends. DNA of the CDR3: TGCGCCAGCAGCTTGGAGGACGGTCGCCGTGGGCCCCTCCACTTT. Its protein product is CASSLEDGRRGPLHF.

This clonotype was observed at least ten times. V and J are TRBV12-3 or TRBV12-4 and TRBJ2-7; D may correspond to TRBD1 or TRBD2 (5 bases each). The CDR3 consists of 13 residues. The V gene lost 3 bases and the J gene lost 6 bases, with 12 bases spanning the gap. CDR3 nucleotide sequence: TGTGCCAGCAGTTTTCGTCCCGGGGCCGAGCAGTACTTC. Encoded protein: CASSFRPGAEQYF.

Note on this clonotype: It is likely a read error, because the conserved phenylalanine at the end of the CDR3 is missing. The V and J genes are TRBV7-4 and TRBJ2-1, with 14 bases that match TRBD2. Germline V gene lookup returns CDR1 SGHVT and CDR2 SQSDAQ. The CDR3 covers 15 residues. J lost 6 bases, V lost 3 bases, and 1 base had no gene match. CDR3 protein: CASSLGLAGVNEQFL. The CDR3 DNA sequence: TGTGCCAGCAGCTTGGGACTAGCGGGAGTCAATGAGCAGTTCCTC.

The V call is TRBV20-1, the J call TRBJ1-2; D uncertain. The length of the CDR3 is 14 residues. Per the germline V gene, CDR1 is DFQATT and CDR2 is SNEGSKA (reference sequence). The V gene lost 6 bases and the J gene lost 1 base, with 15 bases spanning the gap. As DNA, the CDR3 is TGCAGTGCCTTGACCCGGGAAAATAACTATGGCTACACCTTC. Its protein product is CSALTRENNYGYTF.

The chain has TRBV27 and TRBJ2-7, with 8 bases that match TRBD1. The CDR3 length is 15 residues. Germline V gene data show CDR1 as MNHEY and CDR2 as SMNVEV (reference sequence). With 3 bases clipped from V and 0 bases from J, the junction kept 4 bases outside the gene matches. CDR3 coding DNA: TGTGCCAGCAGTTTCACAGGGGGATACTCCTACGAGCAGTACTTC. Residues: CASSFTGGYSYEQYF.